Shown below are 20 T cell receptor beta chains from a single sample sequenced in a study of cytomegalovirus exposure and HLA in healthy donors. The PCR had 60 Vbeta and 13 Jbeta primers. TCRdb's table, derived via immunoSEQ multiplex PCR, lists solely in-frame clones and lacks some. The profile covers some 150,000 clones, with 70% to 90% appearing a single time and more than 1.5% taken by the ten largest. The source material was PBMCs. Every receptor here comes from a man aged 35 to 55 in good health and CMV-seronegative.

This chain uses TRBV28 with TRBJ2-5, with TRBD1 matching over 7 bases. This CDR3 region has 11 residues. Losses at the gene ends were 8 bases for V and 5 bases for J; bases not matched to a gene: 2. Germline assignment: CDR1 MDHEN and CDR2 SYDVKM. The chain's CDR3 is CASSGQETQYF. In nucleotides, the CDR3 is TGTGCCAGCTCGGGACAGGAGACCCAGTACTTC.

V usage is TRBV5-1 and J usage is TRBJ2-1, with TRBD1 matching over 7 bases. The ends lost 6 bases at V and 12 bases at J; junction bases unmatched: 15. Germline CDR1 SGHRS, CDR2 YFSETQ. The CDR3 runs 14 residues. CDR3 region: CASTDGTVGDGQFF. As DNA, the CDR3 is TGCGCCAGCACCGACGGGACAGTGGGCGACGGGCAGTTCTTC.

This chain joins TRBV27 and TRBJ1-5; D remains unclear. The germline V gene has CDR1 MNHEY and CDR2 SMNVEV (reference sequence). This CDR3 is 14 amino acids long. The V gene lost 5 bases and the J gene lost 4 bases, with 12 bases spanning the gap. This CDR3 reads CASSVSGTNQPQHF. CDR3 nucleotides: TGTGCCAGCAGTGTTTCGGGAACTAATCAGCCCCAGCATTTT.

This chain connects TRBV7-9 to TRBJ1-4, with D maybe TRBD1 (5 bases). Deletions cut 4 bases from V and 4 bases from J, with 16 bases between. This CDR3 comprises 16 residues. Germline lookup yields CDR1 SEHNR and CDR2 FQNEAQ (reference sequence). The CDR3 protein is CASSSYRGGDNEKLFF. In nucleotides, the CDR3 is TGTGCCAGCAGCTCCTACCGCGGAGGGGATAATGAAAAACTGTTTTTT. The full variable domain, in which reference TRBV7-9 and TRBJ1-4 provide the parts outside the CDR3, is DTGVSQNPRHKITKRGQNVTFRCDPISEHNRLYWYRQTLGQGPEFLTYFQNEAQLEKSRLLSDRFSAERPKGSFSTLEIQRTEQGDSAMYLCASSSYRGGDNEKLFFGSGTQLSVL.

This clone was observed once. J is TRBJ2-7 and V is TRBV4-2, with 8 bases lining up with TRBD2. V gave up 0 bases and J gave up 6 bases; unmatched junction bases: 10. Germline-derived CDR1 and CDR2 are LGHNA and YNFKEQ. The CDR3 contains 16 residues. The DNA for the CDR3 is TGTGCCAGCAGCCAAGATCTGTTAAGGCTAGCGGGCGAGCAGTACTTC. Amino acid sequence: CASSQDLLRLAGEQYF.

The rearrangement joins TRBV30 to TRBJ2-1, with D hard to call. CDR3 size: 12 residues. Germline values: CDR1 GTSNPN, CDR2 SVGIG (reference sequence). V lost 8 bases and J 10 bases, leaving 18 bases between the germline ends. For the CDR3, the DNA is TGTGCCGTCGAGTGTGGGCCCTCGGAGCAGTTCTTC. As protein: CAVECGPSEQFF.

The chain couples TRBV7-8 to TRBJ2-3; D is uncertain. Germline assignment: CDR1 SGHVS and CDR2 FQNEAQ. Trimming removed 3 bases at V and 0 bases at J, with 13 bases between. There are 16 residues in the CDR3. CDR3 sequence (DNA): TGTGCCAGCAGCTTTTTTTCAGAACCTAGCACAGATACGCAGTATTTT. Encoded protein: CASSFFSEPSTDTQYF. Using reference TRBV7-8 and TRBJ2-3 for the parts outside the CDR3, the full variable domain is GAGVSQSPRYKVAKRGQDVALRCDPISGHVSLFWYQQALGQGPEFLTYFQNEAQLDKSGLPSDRFFAERPEGSVSTLKIQRTQQEDSAVYLCASSFFSEPSTDTQYFGPGTRLTVL.

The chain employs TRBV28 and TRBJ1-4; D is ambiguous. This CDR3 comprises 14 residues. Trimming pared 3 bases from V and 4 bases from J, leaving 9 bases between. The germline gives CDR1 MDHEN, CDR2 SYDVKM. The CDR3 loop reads CASSLSGINEKLFF. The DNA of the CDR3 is TGTGCCAGCAGTTTGTCCGGGATTAATGAAAAACTGTTTTTT. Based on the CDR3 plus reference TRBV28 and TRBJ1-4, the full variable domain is DVKVTQSSRYLVKRTGEKVFLECVQDMDHENMFWYRQDPGLGLRLIYFSYDVKMKEKGDIPEGYSVSREKKERFSLILESASTNQTSMYLCASSLSGINEKLFFGSGTQLSVL.

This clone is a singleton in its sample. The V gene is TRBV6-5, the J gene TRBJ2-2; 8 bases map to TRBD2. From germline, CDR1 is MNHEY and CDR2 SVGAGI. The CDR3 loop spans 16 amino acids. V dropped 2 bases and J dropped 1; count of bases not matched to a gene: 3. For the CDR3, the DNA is TGTGCCAGCAGTTACGATCTAGCGGGGAACACCGGGGAGCTGTTTTTT. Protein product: CASSYDLAGNTGELFF.

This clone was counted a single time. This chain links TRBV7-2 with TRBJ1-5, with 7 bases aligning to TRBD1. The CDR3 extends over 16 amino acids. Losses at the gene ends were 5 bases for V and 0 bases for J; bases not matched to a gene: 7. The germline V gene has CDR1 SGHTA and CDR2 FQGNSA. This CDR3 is CASSLGTEYSNQPQHF. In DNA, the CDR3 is TGTGCCAGCAGCCTCGGGACAGAATATAGCAATCAGCCCCAGCATTTT.

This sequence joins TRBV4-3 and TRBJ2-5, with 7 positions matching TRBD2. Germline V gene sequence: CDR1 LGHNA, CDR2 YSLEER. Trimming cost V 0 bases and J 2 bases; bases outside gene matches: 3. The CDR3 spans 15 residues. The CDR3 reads CASSQDLRGQETQYF. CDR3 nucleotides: TGCGCCAGCAGCCAAGATTTGCGGGGGCAAGAGACCCAGTACTTC.

CDR3 coding DNA: TGTGCCAGCAGTGGCGGGACAGCCTCATATGGCTACACCTTC. Its protein is CASSGGTASYGYTF. The chain uses TRBV6-1 and TRBJ1-2; TRBD1 matches at 7 bases. J lost 5 bases, V lost 4 bases, and 7 bases had no gene match. Looked up from germline, CDR1 is MNHNS and CDR2 is SASEGT. There are 14 residues in the CDR3.

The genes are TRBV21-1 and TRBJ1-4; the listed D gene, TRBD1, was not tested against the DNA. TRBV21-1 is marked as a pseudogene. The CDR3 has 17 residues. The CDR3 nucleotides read TGTGCCAGCAGCCTGGGGGCCGGGTACGCAACTAATGAAAAACTGTTTTTT. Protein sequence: CASSLGAGYATNEKLFF.

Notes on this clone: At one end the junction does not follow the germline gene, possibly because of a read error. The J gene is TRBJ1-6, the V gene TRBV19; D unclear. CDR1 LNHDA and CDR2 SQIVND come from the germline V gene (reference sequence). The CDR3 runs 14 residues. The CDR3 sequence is CASSIPGVNSLLHF. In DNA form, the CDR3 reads TGTGCCAGTAGTATCCCGGGAGTAAATTCACTCCTCCACTTT.

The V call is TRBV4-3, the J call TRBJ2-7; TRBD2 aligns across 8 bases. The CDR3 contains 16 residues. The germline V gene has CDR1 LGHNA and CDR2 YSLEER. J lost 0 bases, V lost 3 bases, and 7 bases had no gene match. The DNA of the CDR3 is TGCGCCAGCAGCCAGCAGACTAGCGCGAGCTCCTACGAGCAGTACTTC. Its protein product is CASSQQTSASSYEQYF.

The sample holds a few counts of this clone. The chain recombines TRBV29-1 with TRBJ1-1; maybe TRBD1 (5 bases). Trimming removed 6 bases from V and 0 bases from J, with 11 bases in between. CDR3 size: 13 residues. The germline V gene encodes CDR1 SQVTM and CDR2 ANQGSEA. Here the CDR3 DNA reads TGCAGCGTGACAGAGTACATGAACACTGAAGCTTTCTTT. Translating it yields CSVTEYMNTEAFF.

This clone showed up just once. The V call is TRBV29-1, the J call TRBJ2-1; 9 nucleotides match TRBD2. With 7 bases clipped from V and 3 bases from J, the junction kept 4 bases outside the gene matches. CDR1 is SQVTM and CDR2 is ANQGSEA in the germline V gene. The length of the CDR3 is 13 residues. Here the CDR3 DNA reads TGCAGCGGGAAGCGGGAGGTCTACAATGAGCAGTTCTTC. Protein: CSGKREVYNEQFF.

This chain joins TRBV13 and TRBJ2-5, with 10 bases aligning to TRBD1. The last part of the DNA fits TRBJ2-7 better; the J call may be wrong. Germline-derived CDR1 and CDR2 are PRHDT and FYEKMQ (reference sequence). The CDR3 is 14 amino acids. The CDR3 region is CASSNRDRGFEQYF. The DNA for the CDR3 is TGTGCCAGCAGCAACCGGGACAGGGGCTTCGAGCAGTACTTC.

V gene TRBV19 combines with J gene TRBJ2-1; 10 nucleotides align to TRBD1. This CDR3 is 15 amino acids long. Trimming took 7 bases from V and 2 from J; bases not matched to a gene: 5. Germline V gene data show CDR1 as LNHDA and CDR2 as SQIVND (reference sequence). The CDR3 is CASTLGQGTYNEQFF. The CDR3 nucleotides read TGTGCCAGTACTTTGGGACAGGGGACCTACAATGAGCAGTTCTTC.

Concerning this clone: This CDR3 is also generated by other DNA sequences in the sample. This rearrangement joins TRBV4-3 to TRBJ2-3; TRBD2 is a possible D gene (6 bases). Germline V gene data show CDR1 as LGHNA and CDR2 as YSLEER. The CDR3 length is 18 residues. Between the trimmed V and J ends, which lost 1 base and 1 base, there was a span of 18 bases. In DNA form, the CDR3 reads TGCGCCAGCAGCCAAGCCCTACTAGCAGGAACCCGCACAGATACGCAGTATTTT. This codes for CASSQALLAGTRTDTQYF.